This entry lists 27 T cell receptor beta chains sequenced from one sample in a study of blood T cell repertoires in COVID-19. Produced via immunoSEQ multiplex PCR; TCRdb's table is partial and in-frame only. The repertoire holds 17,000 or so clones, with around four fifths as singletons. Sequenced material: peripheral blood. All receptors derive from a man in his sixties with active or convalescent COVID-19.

The CDR3 DNA reads as TGTGCCAGCTCATTTTCTCCGGGACTAGCGAACACCGGGGAGCTGTTTTTT. Protein product: CASSFSPGLANTGELFF. The rearrangement links TRBV18 to TRBJ2-2; 8 nucleotides match TRBD2. The V and J ends lost 5 bases and 0 bases, in that order; junction bases with no gene match: 8. Germline CDR1 and CDR2: KGHSH and LQKENI. CDR3 length equals 17 residues.

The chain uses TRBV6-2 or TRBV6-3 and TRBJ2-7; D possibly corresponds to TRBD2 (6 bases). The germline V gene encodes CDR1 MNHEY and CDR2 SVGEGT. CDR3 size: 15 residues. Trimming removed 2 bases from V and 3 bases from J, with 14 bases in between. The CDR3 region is CASSYGGVFFYEQYF. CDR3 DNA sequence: TGTGCCAGCAGTTACGGCGGGGTTTTTTTCTACGAGCAGTACTTC.

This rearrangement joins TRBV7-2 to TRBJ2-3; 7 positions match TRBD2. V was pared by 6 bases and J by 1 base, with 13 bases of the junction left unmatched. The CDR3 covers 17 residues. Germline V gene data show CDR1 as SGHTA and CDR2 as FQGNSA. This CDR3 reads CASRSSSGGLGTDTQYF. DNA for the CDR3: TGTGCCAGCAGATCCTCTAGCGGTGGATTAGGCACAGATACGCAGTATTTT.

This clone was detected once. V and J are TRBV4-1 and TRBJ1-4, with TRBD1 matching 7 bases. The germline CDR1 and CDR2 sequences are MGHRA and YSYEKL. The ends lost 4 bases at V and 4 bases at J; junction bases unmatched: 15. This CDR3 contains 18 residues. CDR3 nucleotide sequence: TGCGCCAGCAGCCTCGAGAGGGGGCTCAGAACCGATAATGAAAAACTGTTTTTT. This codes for CASSLERGLRTDNEKLFF.

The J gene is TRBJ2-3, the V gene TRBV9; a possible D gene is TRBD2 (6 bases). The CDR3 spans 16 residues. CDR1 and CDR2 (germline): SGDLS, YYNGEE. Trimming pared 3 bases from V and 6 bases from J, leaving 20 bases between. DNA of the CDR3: TGTGCCAGCAGCGAACGGCATAGGGGAGGTATTGATACGCAGTATTTT. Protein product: CASSERHRGGIDTQYF. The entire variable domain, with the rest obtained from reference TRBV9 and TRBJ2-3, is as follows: DSGVTQTPKHLITATGQRVTLRCSPRSGDLSVYWYQQSLDQGLQFLIQYYNGEERAKGNILERFSAQQFPDLHSELNLSSLELGDSALYFCASSERHRGGIDTQYFGPGTRLTVL.

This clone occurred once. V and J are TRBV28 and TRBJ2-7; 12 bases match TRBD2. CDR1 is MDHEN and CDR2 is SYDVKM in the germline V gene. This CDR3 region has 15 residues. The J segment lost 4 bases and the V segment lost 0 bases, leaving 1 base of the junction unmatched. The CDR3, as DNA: TGTGCCAGCAGTTTATGGACTAGCGGGAGTTACGAGCAGTACTTC. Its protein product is CASSLWTSGSYEQYF.

DNA of the CDR3: TGTGCCAGCTCCGGCAGGCTTAACACCGGGGAGCTGTTTTTT. It yields the protein CASSGRLNTGELFF. The chain links TRBV6-5 to TRBJ2-2; D is uncertain. V lost 8 bases and J 2 bases, leaving 12 bases between the germline ends. Germline CDR1 reads MNHEY; CDR2 reads SVGAGI. The CDR3 extends over 14 amino acids.

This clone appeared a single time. The CDR3 loop reads CASSRSMGELFF. CDR3 DNA: TGCGCCAGCAGCCGCAGTATGGGGGAGCTGTTTTTT. The chain uses TRBV4-1 and TRBJ2-2; D not resolved. Looked up from germline, CDR1 is MGHRA and CDR2 is YSYEKL. This CDR3 spans 12 amino acids. Deletions cut 4 bases from V and 8 bases from J, with 8 bases between.

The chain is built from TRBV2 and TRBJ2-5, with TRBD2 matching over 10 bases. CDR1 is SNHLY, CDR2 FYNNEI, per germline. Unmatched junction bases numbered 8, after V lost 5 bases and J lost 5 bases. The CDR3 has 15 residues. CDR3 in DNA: TGTGCCAGCAGTATCGGGACTAGCGAACGGGAGACCCAGTACTTC. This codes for CASSIGTSERETQYF.

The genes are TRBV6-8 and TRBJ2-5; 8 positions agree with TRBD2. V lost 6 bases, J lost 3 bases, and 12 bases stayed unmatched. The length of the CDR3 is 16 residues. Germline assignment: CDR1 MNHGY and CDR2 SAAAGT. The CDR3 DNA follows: TGTGCCAGCAGCCCAGCCCGAGCGGGGGAGAAAGAGACCCAGTACTTC. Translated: CASSPARAGEKETQYF.

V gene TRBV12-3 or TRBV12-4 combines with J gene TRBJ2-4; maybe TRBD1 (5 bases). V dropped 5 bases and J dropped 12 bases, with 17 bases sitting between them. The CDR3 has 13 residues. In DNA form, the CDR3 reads TGTGCCAGCAGTCCAAGGGGCAGGACAACTCAGTACTTC. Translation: CASSPRGRTTQYF.

As DNA, the CDR3 is TGTGCCAGCAGACCTCCGGGACAGGGGCCCCAGAGGGAGACCCAGTACTTC. The encoded protein is CASRPPGQGPQRETQYF. The J gene is TRBJ2-5, the V gene TRBV9, with TRBD1 matching 10 bases. Germline loops: CDR1 SGDLS, CDR2 YYNGEE. The CDR3 has 17 residues. Trimming cost V 5 bases and J 5 bases; bases outside gene matches: 15.

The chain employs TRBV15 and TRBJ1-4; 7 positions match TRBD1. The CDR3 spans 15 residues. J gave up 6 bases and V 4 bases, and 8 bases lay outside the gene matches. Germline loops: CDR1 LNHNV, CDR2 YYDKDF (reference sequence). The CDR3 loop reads CATSMLQGKDEKLFF. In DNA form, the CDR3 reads TGTGCCACCAGCATGTTACAGGGGAAGGATGAAAAACTGTTTTTT.

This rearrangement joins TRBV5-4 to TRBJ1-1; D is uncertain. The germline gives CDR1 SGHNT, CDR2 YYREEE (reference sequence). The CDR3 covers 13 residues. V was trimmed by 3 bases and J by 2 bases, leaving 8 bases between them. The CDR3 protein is CASSSPVNTEAFF. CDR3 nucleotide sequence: TGTGCCAGCAGCTCGCCGGTTAACACTGAAGCTTTCTTT.

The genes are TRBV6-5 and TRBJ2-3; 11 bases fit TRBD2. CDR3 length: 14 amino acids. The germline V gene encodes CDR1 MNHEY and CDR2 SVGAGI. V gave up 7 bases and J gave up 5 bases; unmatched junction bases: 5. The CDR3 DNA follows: TGTGCCAGCACTAGCGGGGGGCCGGGAGATACGCAGTATTTT. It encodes CASTSGGPGDTQYF.

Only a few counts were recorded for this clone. The CDR3 sequence is CASSIDSLGTQYF. The CDR3 region has the DNA TGTGCCAGTAGTATCGACTCTTTGGGGACCCAGTACTTC. The chain joins TRBV19 to TRBJ2-5, with unresolved D. Looked up from germline, CDR1 is LNHDA and CDR2 is SQIVND (reference sequence). The ends were cut back, 3 bases at V and 7 bases at J, with 12 bases in the middle. This CDR3 region has 13 residues.

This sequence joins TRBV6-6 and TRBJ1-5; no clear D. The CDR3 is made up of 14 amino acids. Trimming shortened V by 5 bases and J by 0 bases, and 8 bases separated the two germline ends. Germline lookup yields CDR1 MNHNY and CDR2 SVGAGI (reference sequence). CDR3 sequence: CASSGGGSNQPQHF. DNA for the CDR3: TGTGCCAGCAGTGGAGGAGGTAGCAATCAGCCCCAGCATTTT.

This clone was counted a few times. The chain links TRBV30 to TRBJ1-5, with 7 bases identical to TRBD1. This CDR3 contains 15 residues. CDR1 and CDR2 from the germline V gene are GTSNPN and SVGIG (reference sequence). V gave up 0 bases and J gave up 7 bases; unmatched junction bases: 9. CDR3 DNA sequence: TGTGCCTGGAGTGTACTCGGTCAGGGGGGCCAGCCCCAGCATTTT. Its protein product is CAWSVLGQGGQPQHF.

CDR3 sequence reads: CAWSVGTGGDYEQYF. The CDR3 bases are TGTGCCTGGAGTGTGGGGACAGGGGGGGACTACGAGCAGTACTTC. The genes are TRBV30 and TRBJ2-7; 11 nucleotides align to TRBD1. This CDR3 spans 15 amino acids. The V gene end was trimmed by 0 bases and the J gene end by 3 bases; junction bases not matched to a gene: 4. Germline-derived CDR1 and CDR2 are GTSNPN and SVGIG (reference sequence).

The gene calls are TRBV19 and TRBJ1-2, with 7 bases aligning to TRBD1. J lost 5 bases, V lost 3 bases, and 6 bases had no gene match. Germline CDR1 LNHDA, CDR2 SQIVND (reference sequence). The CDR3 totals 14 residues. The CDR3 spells CASSMETTGYGYTF. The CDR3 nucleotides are TGTGCCAGTAGTATGGAAACGACAGGGTATGGCTACACCTTC.

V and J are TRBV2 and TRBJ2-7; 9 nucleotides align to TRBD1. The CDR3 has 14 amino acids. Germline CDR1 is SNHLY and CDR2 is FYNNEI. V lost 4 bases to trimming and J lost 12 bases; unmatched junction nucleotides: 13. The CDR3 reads CASSAQGARGRRYF. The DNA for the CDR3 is TGTGCCAGCAGTGCACAGGGGGCGCGGGGCCGCCGGTACTTC.

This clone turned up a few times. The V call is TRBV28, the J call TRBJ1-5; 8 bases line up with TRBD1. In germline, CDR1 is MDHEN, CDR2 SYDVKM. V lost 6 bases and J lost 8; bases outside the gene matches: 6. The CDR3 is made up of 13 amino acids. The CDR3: CASSASGGKPQHF. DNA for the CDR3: TGTGCCAGCAGCGCCTCAGGGGGCAAGCCCCAGCATTTT.

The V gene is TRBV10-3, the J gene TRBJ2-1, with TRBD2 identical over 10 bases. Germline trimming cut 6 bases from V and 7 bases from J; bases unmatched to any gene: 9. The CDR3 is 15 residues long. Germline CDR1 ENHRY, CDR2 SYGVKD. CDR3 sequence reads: CAIRLGSGGFNEQFF. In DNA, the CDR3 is TGTGCCATCAGGCTGGGTAGCGGGGGGTTTAATGAGCAGTTCTTC.

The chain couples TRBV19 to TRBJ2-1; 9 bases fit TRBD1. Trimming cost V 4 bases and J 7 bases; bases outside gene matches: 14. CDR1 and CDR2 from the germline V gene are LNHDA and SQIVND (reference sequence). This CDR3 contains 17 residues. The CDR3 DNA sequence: TGTGCCAGTAGTAACATCTACGGGACAGGGTTCGGGAATGAGCAGTTCTTC. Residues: CASSNIYGTGFGNEQFF.

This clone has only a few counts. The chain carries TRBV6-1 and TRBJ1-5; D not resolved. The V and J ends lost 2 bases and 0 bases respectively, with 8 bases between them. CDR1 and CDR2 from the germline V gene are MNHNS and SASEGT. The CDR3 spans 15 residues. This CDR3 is CASSETFYSNQPQHF. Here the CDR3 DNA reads TGTGCCAGCAGTGAAACCTTCTATAGCAATCAGCCCCAGCATTTT.

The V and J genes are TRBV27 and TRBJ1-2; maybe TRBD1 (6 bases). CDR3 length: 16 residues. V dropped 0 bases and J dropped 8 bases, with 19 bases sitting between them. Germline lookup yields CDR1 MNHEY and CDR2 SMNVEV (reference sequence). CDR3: CASSLSWSGALQGYTF. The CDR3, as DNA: TGTGCCAGCAGTTTATCATGGTCAGGGGCGCTTCAGGGCTACACCTTC.

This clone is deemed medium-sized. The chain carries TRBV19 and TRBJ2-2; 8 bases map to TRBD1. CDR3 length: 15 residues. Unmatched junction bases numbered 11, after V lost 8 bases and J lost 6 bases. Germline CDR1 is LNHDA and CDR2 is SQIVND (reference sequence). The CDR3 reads CASSPTGVGSGELFF. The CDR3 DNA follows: TGTGCCAGTTCCCCGACAGGGGTTGGATCCGGGGAGCTGTTTTTT. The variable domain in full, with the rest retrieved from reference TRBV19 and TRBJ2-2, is DGGITQSPKYLFRKEGQNVTLSCEQNLNHDAMYWYRQDPGQGLRLIYYSQIVNDFQKGDIAEGYSVSREKKESFPLTVTSAQKNPTAFYLCASSPTGVGSGELFFGEGSRLTVL.